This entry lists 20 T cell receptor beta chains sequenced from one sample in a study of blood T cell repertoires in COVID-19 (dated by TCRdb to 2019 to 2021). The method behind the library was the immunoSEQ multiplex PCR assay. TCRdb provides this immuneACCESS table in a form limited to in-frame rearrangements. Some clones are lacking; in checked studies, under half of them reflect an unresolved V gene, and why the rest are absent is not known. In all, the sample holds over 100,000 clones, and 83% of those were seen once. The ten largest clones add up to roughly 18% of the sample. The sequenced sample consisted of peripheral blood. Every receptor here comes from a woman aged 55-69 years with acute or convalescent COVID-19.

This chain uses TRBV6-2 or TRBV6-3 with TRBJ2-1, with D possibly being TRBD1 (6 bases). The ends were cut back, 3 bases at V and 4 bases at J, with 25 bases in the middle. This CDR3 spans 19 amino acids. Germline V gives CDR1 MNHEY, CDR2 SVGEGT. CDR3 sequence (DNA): TGTGCCAGCAGTTATGCCAAACGTACAGGGATCATCGGGTACAATGAGCAGTTCTTC. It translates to CASSYAKRTGIIGYNEQFF.

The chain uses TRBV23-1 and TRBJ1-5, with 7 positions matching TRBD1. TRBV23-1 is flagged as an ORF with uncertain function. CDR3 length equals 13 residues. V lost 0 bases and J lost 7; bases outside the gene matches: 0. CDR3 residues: CASSQSTGQPQHF. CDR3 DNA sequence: TGCGCCAGCAGTCAATCGACAGGGCAGCCCCAGCATTTT.

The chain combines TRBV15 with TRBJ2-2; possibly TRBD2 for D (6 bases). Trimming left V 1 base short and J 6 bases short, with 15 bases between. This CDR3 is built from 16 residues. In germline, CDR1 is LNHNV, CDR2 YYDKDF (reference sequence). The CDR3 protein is CATSRAGDLRAGELFF. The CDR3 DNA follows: TGTGCCACCAGCAGAGCGGGGGACTTGCGGGCCGGGGAGCTGTTTTTT.

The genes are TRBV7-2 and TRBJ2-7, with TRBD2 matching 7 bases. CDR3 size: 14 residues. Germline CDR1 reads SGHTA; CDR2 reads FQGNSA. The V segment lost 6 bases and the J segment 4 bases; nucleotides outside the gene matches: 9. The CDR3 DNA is TGTGCCAGCAGGGATGCGGGACTAAGTTACGAGCAGTACTTC. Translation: CASRDAGLSYEQYF.

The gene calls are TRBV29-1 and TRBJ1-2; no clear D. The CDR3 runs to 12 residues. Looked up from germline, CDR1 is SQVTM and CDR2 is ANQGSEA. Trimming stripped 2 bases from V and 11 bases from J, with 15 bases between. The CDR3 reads CSVEFAVSRYTF. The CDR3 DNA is TGCAGCGTTGAATTCGCGGTTTCTAGATACACCTTC.

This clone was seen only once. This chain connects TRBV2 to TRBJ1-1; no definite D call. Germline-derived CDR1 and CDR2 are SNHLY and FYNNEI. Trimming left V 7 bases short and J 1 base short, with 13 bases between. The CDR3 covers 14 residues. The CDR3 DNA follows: TGTGCCAGCACACAGTCTCCTCCGAACACTGAAGCTTTCTTT. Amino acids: CASTQSPPNTEAFF.

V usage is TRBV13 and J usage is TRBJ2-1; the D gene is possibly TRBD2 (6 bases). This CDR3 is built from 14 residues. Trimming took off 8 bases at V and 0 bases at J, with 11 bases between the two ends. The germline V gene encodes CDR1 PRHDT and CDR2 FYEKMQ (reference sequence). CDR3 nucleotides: TGTGCCAGCGGTAGCGGCCTCTCCTACAATGAGCAGTTCTTC. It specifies CASGSGLSYNEQFF.

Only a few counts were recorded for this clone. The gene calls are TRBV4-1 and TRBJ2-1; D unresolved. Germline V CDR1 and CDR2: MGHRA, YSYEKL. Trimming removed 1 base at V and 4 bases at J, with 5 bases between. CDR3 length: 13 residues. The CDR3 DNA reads TGCGCCAGCAGCCAAGTCGTTTACAATGAGCAGTTCTTC. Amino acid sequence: CASSQVVYNEQFF.

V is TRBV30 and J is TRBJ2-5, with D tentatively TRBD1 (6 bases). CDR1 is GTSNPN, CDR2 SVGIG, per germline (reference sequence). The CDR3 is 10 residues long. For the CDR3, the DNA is TGTGCGGCAGGACAGGAGACCCAGTACTTC. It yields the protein CAAGQETQYF. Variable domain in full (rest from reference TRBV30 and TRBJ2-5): SQTIHQWPATLVQPVGSPLSLECTVEGTSNPNLYWYRQAAGRGLQLLFYSVGIGQISSEVPQNLSASRPQDRQFILSSKKLLLSDSGFYLCAAGQETQYFGPGTRLLVL.

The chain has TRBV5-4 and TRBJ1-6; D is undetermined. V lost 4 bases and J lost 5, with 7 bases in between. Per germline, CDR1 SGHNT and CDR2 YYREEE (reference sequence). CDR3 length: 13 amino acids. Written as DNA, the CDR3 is TGTGCCAGCAGCAAAGCGGATAATTCACCCCTCCACTTT. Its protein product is CASSKADNSPLHF.

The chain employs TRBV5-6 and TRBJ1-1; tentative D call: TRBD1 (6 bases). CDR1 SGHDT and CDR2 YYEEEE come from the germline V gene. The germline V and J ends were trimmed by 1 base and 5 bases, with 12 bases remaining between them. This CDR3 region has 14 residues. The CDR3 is CASSLTFRGTEAFF. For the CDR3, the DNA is TGTGCCAGCAGCTTGACCTTTAGGGGGACTGAAGCTTTCTTT.

CDR3: CASSTSRVGGGTEAFF. CDR3 coding DNA: TGTGCCAGCAGCACCTCGAGAGTTGGGGGAGGCACTGAAGCTTTCTTT. The chain recombines TRBV7-9 with TRBJ1-1; TRBD1 might be the D (5 bases). V was cut by 5 bases and J by 4 bases, with 20 bases left in between. The CDR3 has 16 amino acids. Germline V lookup: CDR1 SEHNR, CDR2 FQNEAQ (reference sequence). Full variable domain (remainder filled in from reference TRBV7-9 and TRBJ1-1): DTGVSQNPRHKITKRGQNVTFRCDPISEHNRLYWYRQTLGQGPEFLTYFQNEAQLEKSRLLSDRFSAERPKGSFSTLEIQRTEQGDSAMYLCASSTSRVGGGTEAFFGQGTRLTVV.

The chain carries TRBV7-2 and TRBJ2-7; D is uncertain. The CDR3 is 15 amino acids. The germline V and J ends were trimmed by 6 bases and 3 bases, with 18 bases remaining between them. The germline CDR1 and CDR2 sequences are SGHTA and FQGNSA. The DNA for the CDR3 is TGTGCCAGCAGTCCCGCTGCAAGCGACCGCTACGAGCAGTACTTC. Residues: CASSPAASDRYEQYF.

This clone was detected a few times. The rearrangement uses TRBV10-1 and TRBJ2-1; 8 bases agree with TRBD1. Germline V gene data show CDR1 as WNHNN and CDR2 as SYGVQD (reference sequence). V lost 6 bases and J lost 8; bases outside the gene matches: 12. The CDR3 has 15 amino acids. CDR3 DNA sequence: TGCGCCAGCAGCCAAGGGGGACAGGTCTGGGATGAGCAGTTCTTC. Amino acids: CASSQGGQVWDEQFF.

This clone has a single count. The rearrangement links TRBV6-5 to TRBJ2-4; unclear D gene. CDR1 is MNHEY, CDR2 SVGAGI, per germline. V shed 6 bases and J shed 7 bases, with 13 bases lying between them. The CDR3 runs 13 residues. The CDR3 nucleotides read TGTGCCAGCAGGCCCGGCCTAGGCAACATTCAGTACTTC. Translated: CASRPGLGNIQYF.

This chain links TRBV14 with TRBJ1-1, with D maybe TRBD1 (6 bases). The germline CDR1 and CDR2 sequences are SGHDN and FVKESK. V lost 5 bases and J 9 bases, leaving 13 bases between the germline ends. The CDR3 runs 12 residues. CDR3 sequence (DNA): TGTGCCAGCAGCTTACCCACAGGGAAAGCTTTCTTT. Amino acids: CASSLPTGKAFF.

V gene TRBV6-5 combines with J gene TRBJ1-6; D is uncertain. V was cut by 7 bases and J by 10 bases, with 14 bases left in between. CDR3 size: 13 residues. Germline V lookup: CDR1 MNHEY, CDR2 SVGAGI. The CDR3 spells CASTREADSPLHF. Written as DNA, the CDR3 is TGTGCCAGCACCCGAGAGGCAGACTCACCCCTCCACTTT.

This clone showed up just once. The CDR3 sequence is CASSWETSAYNEQFF. Written as DNA, the CDR3 is TGTGCCAGCAGTTGGGAAACTAGCGCGTACAATGAGCAGTTCTTC. The genes are TRBV28 and TRBJ2-1; 7 bases match TRBD2. Germline V gene lookup returns CDR1 MDHEN and CDR2 SYDVKM. The CDR3 spans 15 residues. J gave up 4 bases and V 4 bases, and 7 bases lay outside the gene matches.

CDR3 in amino acids: CASRRQAFGANVLTF. The CDR3 nucleotides read TGTGCCAGTAGAAGACAGGCGTTCGGGGCCAACGTCCTGACTTTC. The chain uses TRBV19 and TRBJ2-6; D might be TRBD1 (6 bases). The CDR3 is made up of 15 amino acids. The V gene's germline CDR1 is LNHDA and CDR2 SQIVND (reference sequence). Trimming cost V 6 bases and J 4 bases, with 13 bases left between them.

In DNA, the CDR3 is TGTGCCAGCAGCCCCGGAGCGGGGGGTGGCACCGGGGAGCTGTTTTTT. Protein: CASSPGAGGGTGELFF. V usage is TRBV7-2 and J usage is TRBJ2-2; 9 positions match TRBD2. The length of the CDR3 is 16 residues. The germline CDR1 and CDR2 sequences are SGHTA and FQGNSA. J was trimmed by 4 bases and V by 5 bases; bases with no gene match: 8.